Below, one T cell receptor (beta chain) is given with its context. CD45RO negativity and positive selection for CCR7 defined naive CD8 cells, a population that excluded terminally differentiated effector memory CD45RA+ cells. The sample originates from a study of shared clonotypes between healthy human individuals. Background on the study: For every donor, three CD4 naive, three CD4 memory, two CD8 naive and one CD8 memory plates were used.

Only in-frame clones appear in the TCRdb table, and some are missing; sequencing was by immunoSEQ multiplex PCR. This sample has more than 600,000 clones; roughly nine tenths occur once, and the top ten carry about a quarter. Between the trimmed V and J ends, which lost 3 bases and 1 base, there was a span of 12 bases. The CDR3 contains 15 residues. CDR1 is SGHNT and CDR2 is YENEEA in the germline V gene. The specimen was naive CD8+ T cells sorted from blood. The receptor comes from a man under 40 in good health. V and J are TRBV11-3 and TRBJ1-1; possibly TRBD1 for D (5 bases). CDR3 nucleotide sequence: TGTGCCAGCAGCTTCAGGGAGTTAAAGAACACTGAAGCTTTCTTT. Its protein is CASSFRELKNTEAFF.